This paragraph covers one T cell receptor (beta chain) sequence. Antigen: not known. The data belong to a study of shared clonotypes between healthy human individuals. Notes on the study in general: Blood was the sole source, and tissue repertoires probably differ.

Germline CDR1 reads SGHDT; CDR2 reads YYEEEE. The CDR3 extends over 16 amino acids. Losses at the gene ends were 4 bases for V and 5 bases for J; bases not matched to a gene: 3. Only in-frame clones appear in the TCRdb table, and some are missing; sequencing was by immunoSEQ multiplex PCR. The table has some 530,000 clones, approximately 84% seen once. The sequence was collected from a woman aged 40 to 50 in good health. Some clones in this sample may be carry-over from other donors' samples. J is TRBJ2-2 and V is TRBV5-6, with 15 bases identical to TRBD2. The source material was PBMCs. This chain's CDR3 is CASSAGLAGGTGELFF. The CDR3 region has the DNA TGTGCCAGCAGCGCGGGACTAGCGGGAGGTACCGGGGAGCTGTTTTTT.